The rows below give T cell receptor beta chains drawn from one sample of a study of cytomegalovirus exposure and HLA in healthy donors. Assay: immunoSEQ multiplex PCR; the TCRdb copy retains only in-frame clones and omits some. The sample carries some 99,000 clones, 88% recorded once. The sequencing input was PBMCs. The receptors originated from a woman aged 18-29 years in good health and CMV-seronegative. Each CDR3 is given with its conserved first and last residue. The D gene is left open where the match is weak. Clone size is shown for a subset of rows, as once, few, many or a class of expanded clone.

v_call	d_call	j_call	clone_size	cdr3_aa	cdr3_nt
TRBV5-6	.	TRBJ1-2	.	CASRVTSYGYTF	TGTGCCAGCAGGGTGACTTCATATGGCTACACCTTC
TRBV2	.	TRBJ1-4	.	CASVEGRYGTNEKLFF	TGTGCCAGCGTGGAAGGGAGGTACGGGACTAATGAAAAACTGTTTTTT
TRBV2	TRBD1	TRBJ1-2	.	CASCSNLRDRAPYTF	TGTGCCAGCTGCTCCAACCTCCGGGACAGGGCCCCCTACACCTTC
TRBV5-6	.	TRBJ2-7	.	CASSFGSAYEQYF	TGTGCCAGCAGCTTTGGCAGCGCCTACGAGCAGTACTTC
TRBV4-1	.	TRBJ1-4	.	CASSQDLGEPNEKLFF	TGCGCCAGCAGCCAAGATCTCGGGGAGCCTAATGAAAAACTGTTTTTT
TRBV6-1	.	TRBJ1-5	.	CASSGNSDRPPNQPQHF	TGTGCCAGCAGTGGTAATTCCGACAGGCCGCCCAATCAGCCCCAGCATTTT
TRBV6-4	.	TRBJ1-3	.	CASSVEGNTIYF	TGTGCCAGCAGTGTGGAGGGAAACACCATATATTTT
TRBV28	.	TRBJ1-3	.	CASRPPGSPSTIYF	TGTGCCAGCAGACCTCCAGGGTCCCCCAGCACCATATATTTT
TRBV9	TRBD2	TRBJ2-3	.	CASGREQPSTDTQYF	TGTGCCAGCGGGAGGGAGCAACCTAGCACAGATACGCAGTATTTT
TRBV2	.	TRBJ2-7	.	CATRRGQSSYEQYF	TGTGCCACCAGGCGGGGGCAGAGCTCCTACGAGCAGTACTTC
TRBV28	TRBD1	TRBJ1-2	.	CASRTLDRGHRGYTF	TGTGCCAGCAGGACCCTAGACAGGGGCCACCGCGGCTACACCTTC
TRBV7-2	.	TRBJ2-7	.	CASSLVPRTYEQYF	TGTGCCAGCAGCTTAGTCCCGAGAACCTACGAGCAGTACTTC
TRBV18	.	TRBJ1-3	.	CASSPNHSMGDVTIYF	TGTGCCAGCTCACCCAACCATTCCATGGGAGATGTCACCATATATTTT
TRBV5-4	TRBD2	TRBJ2-5	.	CASSPRSGGAGETQYF	TGTGCCAGCAGCCCACGAAGCGGGGGGGCTGGGGAGACCCAGTACTTC
TRBV13	TRBD1	TRBJ2-2	.	CASSSQGAITGELFF	TGTGCCAGCAGCTCACAGGGGGCTATCACCGGGGAGCTGTTTTTT
TRBV2	.	TRBJ2-6	.	CASSNRAGANVLTF	TGTGCCAGCAGCAACAGGGCTGGGGCCAACGTCCTGACTTTC
TRBV28	.	TRBJ1-2	.	CASSVRGGYGYTF	TGTGCCAGCAGTGTCCGAGGGGGCTATGGCTACACCTTC
TRBV5-5	.	TRBJ1-5	.	CASSLASGYQPQHF	TGTGCCAGCAGCTTGGCTTCAGGGTATCAGCCCCAGCATTTT
TRBV10-3	.	TRBJ2-5	.	CAIAAARDQETQYF	TGTGCCATCGCCGCCGCGAGGGACCAAGAGACCCAGTACTTC
TRBV4-3	TRBD1	TRBJ2-7	.	CASSQDRGVYEQYF	TGCGCCAGCAGCCAGGACAGGGGTGTTTACGAGCAGTACTTC
TRBV5-4	TRBD1	TRBJ1-4	.	CASSRQGAREKLFF	TGTGCCAGCAGCCGACAGGGGGCTCGAGAAAAACTGTTTTTT
TRBV28	TRBD2	TRBJ2-3	.	CASSLGQMGLRDTQYF	TGTGCCAGCAGTTTGGGGCAAATGGGACTACGGGATACGCAGTATTTT
TRBV28	.	TRBJ1-5	.	CASSNRVQPQHF	TGTGCCAGCAGTAACAGGGTACAGCCCCAGCATTTT
TRBV19	TRBD1	TRBJ1-1	.	CASRKDRGRVPEAFF	TGTGCCAGTAGGAAGGACAGGGGGCGAGTCCCCGAAGCTTTCTTT
TRBV6-4	TRBD2	TRBJ2-3	.	CASSKLAGATTDTQYF	TGTGCCAGCAGTAAGCTAGCGGGGGCCACCACAGATACGCAGTATTTT
TRBV7-9	.	TRBJ1-2	.	CASSLDRGYTF	TGTGCCAGCAGCTTAGACAGGGGCTACACCTTC
TRBV5-1	TRBD1	TRBJ2-1	.	CASSIAGTGYNEQFF	TGCGCCAGCAGCATCGCCGGGACAGGGTACAATGAGCAGTTCTTC
TRBV4-3	TRBD2	TRBJ2-7	.	CASSQNGGAPLAKQYF	TGCGCCAGCAGCCAAAACGGGGGGGCCCCTCTTGCTAAGCAGTACTTC
TRBV27	TRBD2	TRBJ2-7	few	CASSERGGVYEQYF	TGTGCCAGCAGCGAGCGGGGGGGCGTCTATGAGCAGTACTTC
TRBV10-3	TRBD2	TRBJ2-3	.	CAISEERGSTDTQYF	TGTGCCATCAGTGAAGAGCGGGGCTCAACAGATACGCAGTATTTT
TRBV28	TRBD2	TRBJ2-1	.	CASSYPRLAGLENEQFF	TGTGCCAGCAGTTACCCAAGACTAGCCGGTTTAGAGAATGAGCAGTTCTTC
TRBV7-2	TRBD2	TRBJ2-1	once	CASSSKFGTSGRGNEQFF	TGTGCCAGCAGCTCAAAATTCGGGACTAGCGGGAGGGGCAATGAGCAGTTCTTC
TRBV6-5	TRBD1	TRBJ1-2	.	CASSTTGGKVYGYTF	TGTGCCAGCAGTACAACAGGGGGCAAGGTCTATGGCTACACCTTC
TRBV5-6	.	TRBJ1-1	.	CASSSGSTEAFF	TGTGCCAGCAGCTCCGGTTCTACTGAAGCTTTCTTT
TRBV10-3	TRBD2	TRBJ2-7	.	CAIRTASGNYEQYF	TGTGCCATCAGAACGGCTAGCGGAAACTACGAGCAGTACTTC
TRBV4-3	.	TRBJ1-5	.	CASSQVRGHQPQHF	TGCGCCAGCAGCCAAGTCAGAGGGCATCAGCCCCAGCATTTT
TRBV15	.	TRBJ1-4	many	CATSIGRQEVEKLFF	TGTGCCACCAGCATAGGCCGACAGGAGGTCGAAAAACTGTTTTTT
TRBV7-3	.	TRBJ2-5	.	CASSLKGVRETQYF	TGTGCCAGCAGCTTAAAGGGGGTTCGGGAGACCCAGTACTTC
TRBV6-5	TRBD1	TRBJ1-1	few	CASSTKGQEDTEAFF	TGTGCCAGCAGTACAAAGGGACAGGAGGACACTGAAGCTTTCTTT
TRBV28	.	TRBJ2-5	.	CASTPEIGGWETQYF	TGTGCCAGCACCCCCGAAATTGGGGGGTGGGAGACCCAGTACTTC
TRBV28	TRBD2	TRBJ2-1	.	CAIRKAGGNNEQFF	TGTGCCATACGGAAAGCGGGGGGTAACAATGAGCAGTTCTTC
TRBV6-5	TRBD2	TRBJ2-1	.	CASSYGLAGGEQFF	TGTGCCAGCAGTTACGGGCTAGCGGGGGGAGAGCAGTTCTTC
TRBV6-1	TRBD1	TRBJ2-7	.	CASRAGGATYEQYF	TGTGCCAGCAGGGCAGGGGGCGCCACCTACGAGCAGTACTTC
TRBV5-6	.	TRBJ2-1	.	CASSRGLAPYNEQFF	TGTGCCAGCAGCCGTGGACTGGCACCCTACAATGAGCAGTTCTTC
TRBV27	TRBD2	TRBJ2-3	.	CASSLGTSGRDTQYF	TGTGCCAGCAGTCTCGGGACTAGCGGGAGAGATACGCAGTATTTT
TRBV7-6	.	TRBJ2-3	.	CASSFRQLTDTQYF	TGTGCCAGCAGCTTCCGACAGCTCACAGATACGCAGTATTTT
TRBV15	TRBD2	TRBJ2-7	.	CATSRDSGDEQYF	TGTGCCACCAGCAGAGATAGCGGGGACGAGCAGTACTTC
TRBV5-1	TRBD2	TRBJ2-3	.	CASSLVSGGADTQYF	TGCGCCAGCAGCTTGGTTAGCGGGGGGGCCGATACGCAGTATTTT
TRBV9	.	TRBJ1-2	.	CASSPTGGVIYGYTF	TGTGCCAGCAGTCCCACCGGGGGAGTAATCTATGGCTACACCTTC